A single sample gave rise to the 20 T cell receptor beta chains below, sequenced in a study of regulatory T cells in long-lasting Graves disease. Relying on iRepertoire HTBI primers and Arm-PCR of CDR3 regions, the team built TCR beta libraries. TCRdb independently ran MiXCR on the multiplex PCR reads; one entry per CDR3 protein. The sample lists more than 300,000 distinct CDR3 sequences, less than 20% seen once, with less than 35% in the top ten. The time point is: persistent/refractory GD, antithyroid drugs over 5 years with positive TRAb. Researchers made the TCR library from RNA that was extracted from PBMCs. The specimen was peripheral blood mononuclear cells (PBMCs), collected when the disease was refractory, from a patient treated with antithyroid drugs. Source of these receptors: a female donor with Graves disease.

This clonotype was counted only a few times. The chain joins TRBV5-1 to TRBJ1-1, with D maybe TRBD1 (5 bases). The CDR3 consists of 18 residues. The germline gives CDR1 SGHRS, CDR2 YFSETQ. V was pared by 0 bases and J by 5 bases, with 23 bases between. CDR3 DNA sequence: TGCGCCAGCAGCTTGGTGGGTTCCTTGGGACTCCTGAGTACTGAAGCTTTCTTT. Protein sequence: CASSLVGSLGLLSTEAFF.

This clonotype was counted many times. This chain connects TRBV7-8 to TRBJ2-7; 11 bases fit TRBD1. The CDR3 spans 16 residues. Germline assignment: CDR1 SGHVS and CDR2 FQNEAQ. V lost 0 bases, J lost 7 bases, and 8 bases stayed unmatched. CDR3 sequence (DNA): TGTGCCAGCAGCTTAGCACCTGGACAGGGGGCTAGGGAGCAGTACTTC. Protein: CASSLAPGQGAREQYF.

Many counts were recorded for this clonotype. The chain employs TRBV15 and TRBJ1-6, with 7 bases identical to TRBD1. Trimming removed 4 bases from V and 7 bases from J; junction bases left unmatched: 4. The CDR3 contains 14 residues. The germline gives CDR1 LNHNV, CDR2 YYDKDF (reference sequence). The CDR3, as DNA: TGTGCCACCAGCAAGGGACAGACCAATTCACCCCTCCACTTT. This sequence encodes CATSKGQTNSPLHF.

In this sample, this clonotype turned up once. A much larger clone sits a single nucleotide away, making a read error possible. The chain joins TRBV27 to TRBJ1-2, with D maybe TRBD1 (5 bases). The V end lost 7 bases, the J end lost 8 bases, and 20 bases lay between the germline ends. The CDR3 runs 14 residues. Germline CDR1 is MNHEY and CDR2 is SMNVEV (reference sequence). The DNA for the CDR3 is TGTGCCAGCATCACTCTTCGCCGGGGGGGAGGCTACACCTTC. The encoded protein is CASITLRRGGGYTF.

This sequence joins TRBV4-1 and TRBJ1-5; D call uncertain. CDR3 length: 19 residues. Per the germline V gene, CDR1 is MGHRA and CDR2 is YSYEKL. Trimming removed 2 bases from V and 5 bases from J, with 25 bases in between. The CDR3 spells CASSQKTLNTGRRDQPQHF. The CDR3 region has the DNA TGCGCCAGCAGCCAAAAAACGCTCAACACTGGGCGTAGAGATCAGCCCCAGCATTTT.

In this sample, this clonotype turned up many times. The chain joins TRBV12-5 to TRBJ1-2; TRBD1 matches at 7 bases. The trim removed 0 bases at V and 0 bases at J, leaving 4 bases unmatched. CDR1 and CDR2 from the germline V gene are LGHNT and FRNRAP. The CDR3 sequence is 16 residues long. The CDR3 protein is CASGLVQGQSNYGYTF. The CDR3 DNA reads as TGTGCTAGTGGTTTGGTACAGGGACAGTCTAACTATGGCTACACCTTC.

This clonotype was found a few times. With a much larger clone just one base away, this may be a read error. This chain joins TRBV29-1 and TRBJ1-2; unclear D gene. The V gene lost 6 bases and the J gene lost 4 bases, with 18 bases spanning the gap. The CDR3 covers 14 residues. Looked up from germline, CDR1 is SQVTM and CDR2 is ANQGSEA. The CDR3 DNA is TGCAGCGTCTCCGAGGGAGGCCCTCTCTATGGCTACACCTTC. Amino acid sequence: CSVSEGGPLYGYTF.

V and J are TRBV25-1 and TRBJ1-2, with 7 bases fitting TRBD1. In germline, CDR1 is MGHDK, CDR2 SYGVNS. The CDR3 sequence is 14 residues long. V was clipped by 5 bases and J by 4 bases; unmatched bases: 7. CDR3 loop: CASSRQGYSYGYTF. In DNA form, the CDR3 reads TGTGCCAGCAGTAGACAGGGTTACTCCTATGGCTACACCTTC.

The chain combines TRBV9 with TRBJ1-5; D ambiguous. Germline lookup yields CDR1 SGDLS and CDR2 YYNGEE. This CDR3 spans 15 amino acids. V was cut by 0 bases and J by 2 bases, with 9 bases left in between. CDR3 region: CASSVGGAGNQPQHF. CDR3 coding DNA: TGTGCCAGCAGCGTAGGGGGTGCGGGCAATCAGCCCCAGCATTTT.

V usage is TRBV11-2 and J usage is TRBJ2-7; possibly TRBD1 for D (7 bases). With 5 bases removed from V and 6 bases from J, the gap between germline ends came to 17 bases. The CDR3 extends over 14 amino acids. Per germline, CDR1 SGHAT and CDR2 FQNNGV. This chain's CDR3 is CASSQSGGGAEQYF. The CDR3 coding sequence is TGTGCCAGCAGCCAAAGCGGAGGGGGCGCCGAGCAGTACTTC.

The chain couples TRBV5-1 to TRBJ1-5; D not certain. This CDR3 comprises 13 residues. Per the germline V gene, CDR1 is SGHRS and CDR2 is YFSETQ. Trimming left V 0 bases short and J 5 bases short, with 6 bases between. In nucleotides, the CDR3 is TGCGCCAGCAGCTTGGGGGTGGATCAGCCCCAGCATTTT. It yields the protein CASSLGVDQPQHF.

This clonotype was recorded at least ten times. This sequence joins TRBV20-1 and TRBJ2-5; D is perhaps TRBD2 (5 bases). The ends were cut back, 5 bases at V and 7 bases at J, with 17 bases in the middle. Germline values: CDR1 DFQATT, CDR2 SNEGSKA (reference sequence). This CDR3 has 13 amino acids. CDR3 nucleotide sequence: TGCAGTGCTCCGCCCTCTTCGGCGGGGACCCAGTACTTC. It specifies CSAPPSSAGTQYF.

This clonotype has only a few counts. Possible read error: a much larger clone is one base away. Since no conserved phenylalanine or tryptophan closes the CDR3, a read error is the likely cause. V is TRBV7-2 and J is TRBJ2-7; D is unclear. Germline CDR1 reads SGHTA; CDR2 reads FQGNSA. The CDR3 is 15 residues long. V lost 5 bases and J 2 bases, leaving 16 bases between the germline ends. The CDR3 region is CASSRNWDSTYEQYS. CDR3 nucleotides: TGTGCCAGCAGCCGTAACTGGGATTCAACCTACGAGCAGTACTCC.

The rearrangement links TRBV6-1 to TRBJ2-3; the D is unclear. The V gene lost 7 bases and the J gene lost 5 bases, with 13 bases spanning the gap. Germline CDR1 is MNHNS and CDR2 is SASEGT. This CDR3 contains 13 residues. The CDR3 reads CASKLNTIDTQYF. CDR3 nucleotide sequence: TGTGCCAGCAAACTCAACACGATAGATACGCAGTATTTT.

The chain links TRBV6-5 to TRBJ2-3, with no clear D. Trimming stripped 2 bases from V and 3 bases from J, with 6 bases between. The CDR3 extends over 13 amino acids. Germline V gene lookup returns CDR1 MNHEY and CDR2 SVGAGI. This CDR3 reads CASSYPGTDTQYF. The CDR3 nucleotides are TGTGCCAGCAGTTACCCCGGGACAGATACGCAGTATTTT.

The rearrangement uses TRBV20-1 and TRBJ2-3; D not certain. V was trimmed by 6 bases and J by 1 base, leaving 14 bases between them. Germline loops: CDR1 DFQATT, CDR2 SNEGSKA (reference sequence). CDR3 length: 14 amino acids. This CDR3 is CSANPLTRTDTQYF. CDR3 nucleotide sequence: TGCAGTGCCAACCCCCTGACACGCACAGATACGCAGTATTTT.

This clonotype was counted between two and nine times. This chain joins TRBV6-1 and TRBJ2-1; 10 bases line up with TRBD2. Germline V gene lookup returns CDR1 MNHNS and CDR2 SASEGT. The CDR3 has 16 residues. Trimming cost V 3 bases and J 2 bases; bases outside gene matches: 4. CDR3 residues: CASSDPSGRAYNEQFF. In DNA form, the CDR3 reads TGTGCCAGCAGTGATCCGAGCGGGAGGGCCTACAATGAGCAGTTCTTC.

This clonotype occurred many times. This rearrangement joins TRBV28 to TRBJ1-1, with a weak D call TRBD1 (6 bases). Germline values: CDR1 MDHEN, CDR2 SYDVKM. This CDR3 contains 15 residues. V lost 5 bases, J lost 1 base, and 14 bases lay in between. The CDR3, as DNA: TGTGCCAGCAGTGGACGGACAGAGGGGAACACTGAAGCTTTCTTT. Protein product: CASSGRTEGNTEAFF.

V and J are TRBV30 and TRBJ1-1; 8 positions agree with TRBD1. From germline, CDR1 is GTSNPN and CDR2 SVGIG (reference sequence). V was clipped by 0 bases and J by 10 bases; unmatched bases: 10. The CDR3 extends over 14 amino acids. The CDR3 here is CAWSVLRTGIVAFF. CDR3 nucleotide sequence: TGTGCCTGGAGTGTACTCCGGACAGGGATCGTAGCTTTCTTT.

About this clonotype: This may arise from a read error, as a much more abundant clone is one base away. The conserved closing phenylalanine or tryptophan is absent in this CDR3, likely reflecting a read error. The chain uses TRBV2 and TRBJ1-6, with TRBD1 matching over 8 bases. V was clipped by 4 bases and J by 7 bases; unmatched bases: 9. Looked up from germline, CDR1 is SNHLY and CDR2 is FYNNEI. The length of the CDR3 is 16 residues. CDR3 in DNA: TGTGCCAGCAGTGCCCCGACAGGGGTAAGGAATTCACCCCTCCACTCT. Amino acid sequence: CASSAPTGVRNSPLHS.